The clone carrying this TCR beta chain was recorded a few times. TCRdb redid the calling of the RT-PCR reads with MiXCR, one entry per CDR3 protein. The table records approximately 250,000 distinct CDR3 sequences, 10% to 15% of them present only once. Between the trimmed V and J ends, which lost 3 bases and 5 bases, there was a span of 16 bases. The CDR3 runs 15 residues. This entry comes from a study of response to subunit inactivated influenza vaccine. The sample in question was non-naive T cells sorted from PBMCs, obtained 14 to 15 days before vaccination. The TCR comes from a man aged 45-65 years who received an inactivated influenza vaccine. The rearrangement joins TRBV12-3 or TRBV12-4 to TRBJ1-2, with D possibly TRBD1 on 5 matching bases. CDR3 DNA sequence: TGTGCCAGCAGTTTTGGCGGTGCGGGACGTTATGGCTACACCTTC. Protein: CASSFGGAGRYGYTF.